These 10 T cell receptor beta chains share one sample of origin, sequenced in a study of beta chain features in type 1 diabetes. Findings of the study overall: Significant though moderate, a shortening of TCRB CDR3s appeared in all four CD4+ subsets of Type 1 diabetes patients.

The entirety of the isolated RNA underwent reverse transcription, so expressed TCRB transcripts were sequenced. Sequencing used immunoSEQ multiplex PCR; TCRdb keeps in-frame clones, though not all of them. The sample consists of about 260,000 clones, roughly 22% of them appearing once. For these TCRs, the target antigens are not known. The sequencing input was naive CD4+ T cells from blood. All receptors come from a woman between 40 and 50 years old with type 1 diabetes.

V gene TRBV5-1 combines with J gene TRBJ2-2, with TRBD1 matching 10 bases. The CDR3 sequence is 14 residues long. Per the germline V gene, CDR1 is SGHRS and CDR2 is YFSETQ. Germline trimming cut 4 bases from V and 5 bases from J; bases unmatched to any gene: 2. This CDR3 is CASSGQGVTGELFF. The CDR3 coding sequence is TGCGCCAGCAGCGGACAGGGGGTTACCGGGGAGCTGTTTTTT.

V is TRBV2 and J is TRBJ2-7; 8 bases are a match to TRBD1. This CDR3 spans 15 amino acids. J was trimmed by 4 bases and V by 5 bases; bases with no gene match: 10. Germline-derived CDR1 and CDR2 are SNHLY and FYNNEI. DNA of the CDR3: TGTGCCAGCAGTCCGGGACAGGTTGCCGTATACGAGCAGTACTTC. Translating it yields CASSPGQVAVYEQYF.

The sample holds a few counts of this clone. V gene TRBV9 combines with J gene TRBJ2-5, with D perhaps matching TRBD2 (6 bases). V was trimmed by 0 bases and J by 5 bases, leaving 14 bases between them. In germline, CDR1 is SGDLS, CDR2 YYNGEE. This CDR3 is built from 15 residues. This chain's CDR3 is CASSVDGRQWETQYF. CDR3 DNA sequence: TGTGCCAGCAGCGTAGACGGGAGACAATGGGAGACCCAGTACTTC.

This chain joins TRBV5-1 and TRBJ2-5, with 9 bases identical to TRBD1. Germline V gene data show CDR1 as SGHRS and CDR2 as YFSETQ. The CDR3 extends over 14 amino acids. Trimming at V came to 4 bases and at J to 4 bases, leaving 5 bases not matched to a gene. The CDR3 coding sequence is TGCGCCAGCAGCCCACAGGGGGCTGGAGAGACCCAGTACTTC. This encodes CASSPQGAGETQYF. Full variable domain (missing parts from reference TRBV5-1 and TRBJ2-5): KAGVTQTPRYLIKTRGQQVTLSCSPISGHRSVSWYQQTPGQGLQFLFEYFSETQRNKGNFPGRFSGRQFSNSRSEMNVSTLELGDSALYLCASSPQGAGETQYFGPGTRLLVL.

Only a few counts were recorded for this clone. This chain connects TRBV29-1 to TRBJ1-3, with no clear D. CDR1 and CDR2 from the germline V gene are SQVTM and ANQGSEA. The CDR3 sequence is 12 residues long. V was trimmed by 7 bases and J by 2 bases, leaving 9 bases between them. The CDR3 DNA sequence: TGCAGCGGTACAGCTACTGGAAACACCATATATTTT. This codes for CSGTATGNTIYF.

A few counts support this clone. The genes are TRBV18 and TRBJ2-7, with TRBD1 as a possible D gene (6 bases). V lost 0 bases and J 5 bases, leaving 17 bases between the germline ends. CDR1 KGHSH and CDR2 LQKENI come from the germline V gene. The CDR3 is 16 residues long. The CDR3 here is CASSPPVGGQSHEQYF. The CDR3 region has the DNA TGTGCCAGCTCACCACCGGTAGGCGGACAGTCACACGAGCAGTACTTC.

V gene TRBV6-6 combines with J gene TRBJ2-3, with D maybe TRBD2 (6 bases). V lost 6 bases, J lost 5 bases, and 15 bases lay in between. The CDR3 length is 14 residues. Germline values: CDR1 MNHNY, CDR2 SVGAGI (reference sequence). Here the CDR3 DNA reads TGTGCCAGCAGCGGTACAGCGGGTGGAGATACGCAGTATTTT. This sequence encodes CASSGTAGGDTQYF.

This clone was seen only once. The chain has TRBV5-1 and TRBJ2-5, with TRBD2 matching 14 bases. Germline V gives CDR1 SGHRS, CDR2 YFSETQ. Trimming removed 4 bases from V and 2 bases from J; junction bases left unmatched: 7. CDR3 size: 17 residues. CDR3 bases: TGCGCCAGCAGCCTGGGACTAGCGGGAGTAGGGCAAGAGACCCAGTACTTC. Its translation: CASSLGLAGVGQETQYF.

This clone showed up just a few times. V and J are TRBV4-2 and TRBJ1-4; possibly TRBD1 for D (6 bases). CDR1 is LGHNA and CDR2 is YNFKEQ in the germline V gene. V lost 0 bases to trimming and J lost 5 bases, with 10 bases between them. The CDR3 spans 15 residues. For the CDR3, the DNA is TGTGCCAGCAGCCAAGATCGCCAGGGGAATGAAAAACTGTTTTTT. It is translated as CASSQDRQGNEKLFF.

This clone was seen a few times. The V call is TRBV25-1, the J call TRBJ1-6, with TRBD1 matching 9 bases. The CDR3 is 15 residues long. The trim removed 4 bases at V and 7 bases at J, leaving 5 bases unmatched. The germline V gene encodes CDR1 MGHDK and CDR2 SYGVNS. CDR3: CASSGRDRDNSPLHF. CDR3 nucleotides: TGTGCCAGCAGTGGCCGGGACAGGGACAATTCACCCCTCCACTTT.